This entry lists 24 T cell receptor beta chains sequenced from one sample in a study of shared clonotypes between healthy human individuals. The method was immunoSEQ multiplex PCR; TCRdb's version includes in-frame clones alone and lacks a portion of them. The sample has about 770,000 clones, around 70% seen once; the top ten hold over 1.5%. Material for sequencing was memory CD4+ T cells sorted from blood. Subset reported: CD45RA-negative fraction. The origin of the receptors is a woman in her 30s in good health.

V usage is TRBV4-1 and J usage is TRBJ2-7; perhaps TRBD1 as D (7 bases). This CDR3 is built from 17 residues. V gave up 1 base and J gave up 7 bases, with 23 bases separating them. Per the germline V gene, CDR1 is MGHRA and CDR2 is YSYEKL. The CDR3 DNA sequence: TGCGCCAGCAGCCAAGGAGCACAGGGGAGGTTATCGAGGGAGCAGTACTTC. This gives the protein CASSQGAQGRLSREQYF.

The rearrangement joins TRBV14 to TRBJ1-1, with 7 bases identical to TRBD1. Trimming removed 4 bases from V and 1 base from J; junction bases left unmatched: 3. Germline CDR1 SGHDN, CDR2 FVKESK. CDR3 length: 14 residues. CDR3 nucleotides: TGTGCCAGCAGCCTTCGGACAGGGAACACTGAAGCTTTCTTT. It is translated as CASSLRTGNTEAFF. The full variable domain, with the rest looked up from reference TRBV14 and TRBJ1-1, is EAGVTQFPSHSVIEKGQTVTLRCDPISGHDNLYWYRRVMGKEIKFLLHFVKESKQDESGMPNNRFLAERTGGTYSTLKVQPAELEDSGVYFCASSLRTGNTEAFFGQGTRLTVV.

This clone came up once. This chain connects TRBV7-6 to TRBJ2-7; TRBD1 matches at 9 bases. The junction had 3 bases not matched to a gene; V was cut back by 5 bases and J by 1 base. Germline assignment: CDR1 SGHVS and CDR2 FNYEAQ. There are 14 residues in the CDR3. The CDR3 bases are TGTGCCAGCAGCAACAGGGGGCAGTCCTACGAGCAGTACTTC. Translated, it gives CASSNRGQSYEQYF. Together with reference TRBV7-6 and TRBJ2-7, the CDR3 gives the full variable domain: GAGVSQSPRYKVTKRGQDVALRCDPISGHVSLYWYRQALGQGPEFLTYFNYEAQQDKSGLPNDRFSAERPEGSISTLTIQRTEQRDSAMYRCASSNRGQSYEQYFGPGTRLTVT.

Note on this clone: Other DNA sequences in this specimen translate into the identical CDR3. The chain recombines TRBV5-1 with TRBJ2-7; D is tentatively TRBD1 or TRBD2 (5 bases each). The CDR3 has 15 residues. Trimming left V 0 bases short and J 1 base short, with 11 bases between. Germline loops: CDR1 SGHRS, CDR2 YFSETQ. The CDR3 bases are TGCGCCAGCAGCTTGGTTCCAGGGAGTTCCTACGAGCAGTACTTC. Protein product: CASSLVPGSSYEQYF. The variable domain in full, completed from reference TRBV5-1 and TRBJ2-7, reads KAGVTQTPRYLIKTRGQQVTLSCSPISGHRSVSWYQQTPGQGLQFLFEYFSETQRNKGNFPGRFSGRQFSNSRSEMNVSTLELGDSALYLCASSLVPGSSYEQYFGPGTRLTVT.

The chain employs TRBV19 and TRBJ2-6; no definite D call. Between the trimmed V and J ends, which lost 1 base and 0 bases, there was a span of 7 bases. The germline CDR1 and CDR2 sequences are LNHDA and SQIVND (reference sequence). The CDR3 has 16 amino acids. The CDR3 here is CASSIGHNSGANVLTF. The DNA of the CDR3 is TGTGCCAGTAGTATAGGTCACAACTCTGGGGCCAACGTCCTGACTTTC.

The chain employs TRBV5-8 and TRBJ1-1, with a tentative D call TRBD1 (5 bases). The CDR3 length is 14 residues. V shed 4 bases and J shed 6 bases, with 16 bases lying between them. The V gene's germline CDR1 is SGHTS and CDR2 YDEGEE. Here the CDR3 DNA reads TGTGCCAGCAGCATACCGGGACGGCCCCCTGAAGCTTTCTTT. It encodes CASSIPGRPPEAFF. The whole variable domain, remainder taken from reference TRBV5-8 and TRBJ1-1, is EAGVTQSPTHLIKTRGQQATLRCSPISGHTSVYWYQQALGLGLQFLLWYDEGEERNRGNFPPRFSGRQFPNYSSELNVNALELEDSALYLCASSIPGRPPEAFFGQGTRLTVV.

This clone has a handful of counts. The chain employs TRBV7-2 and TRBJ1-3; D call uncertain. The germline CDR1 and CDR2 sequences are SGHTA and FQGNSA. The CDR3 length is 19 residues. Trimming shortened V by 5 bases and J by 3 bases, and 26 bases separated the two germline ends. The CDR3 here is CASSTWGYGPVVGGNTIYF. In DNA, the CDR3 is TGTGCCAGCAGCACTTGGGGTTACGGGCCCGTGGTGGGTGGAAACACCATATATTTT.

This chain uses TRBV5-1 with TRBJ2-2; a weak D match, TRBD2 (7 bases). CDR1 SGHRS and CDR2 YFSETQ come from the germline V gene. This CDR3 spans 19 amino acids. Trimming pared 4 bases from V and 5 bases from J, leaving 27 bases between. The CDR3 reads CASSARLRGALKTTGELFF. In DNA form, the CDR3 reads TGCGCCAGCAGCGCGAGGCTTCGGGGGGCACTAAAAACAACCGGGGAGCTGTTTTTT.

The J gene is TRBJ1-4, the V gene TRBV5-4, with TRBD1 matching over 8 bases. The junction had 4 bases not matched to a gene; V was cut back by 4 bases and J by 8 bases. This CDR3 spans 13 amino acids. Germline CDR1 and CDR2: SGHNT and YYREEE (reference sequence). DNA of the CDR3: TGTGCCAGCAGCCCGACAGGGGACGAAAAACTGTTTTTT. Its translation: CASSPTGDEKLFF.

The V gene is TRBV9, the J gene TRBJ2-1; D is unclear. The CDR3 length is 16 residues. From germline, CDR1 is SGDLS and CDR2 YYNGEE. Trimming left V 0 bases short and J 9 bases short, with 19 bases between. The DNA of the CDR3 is TGTGCCAGCAGCGTAGGAAGGATCGATACAACGGGTGAGCAGTTCTTC. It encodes CASSVGRIDTTGEQFF.

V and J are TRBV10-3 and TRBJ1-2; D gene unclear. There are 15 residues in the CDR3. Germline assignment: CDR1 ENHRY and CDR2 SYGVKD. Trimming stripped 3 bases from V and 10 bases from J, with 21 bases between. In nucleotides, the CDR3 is TGTGCCATCAGTGACCCGTATGGCGGCCATGAGGTCTACACCTTC. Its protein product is CAISDPYGGHEVYTF.

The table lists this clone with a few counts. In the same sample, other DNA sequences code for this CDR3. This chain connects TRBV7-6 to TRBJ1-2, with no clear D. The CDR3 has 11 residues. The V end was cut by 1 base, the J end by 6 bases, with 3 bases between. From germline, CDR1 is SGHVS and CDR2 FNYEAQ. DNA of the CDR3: TGTGCCAGCAGCTTAGGGGATGGCTACACCTTC. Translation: CASSLGDGYTF.

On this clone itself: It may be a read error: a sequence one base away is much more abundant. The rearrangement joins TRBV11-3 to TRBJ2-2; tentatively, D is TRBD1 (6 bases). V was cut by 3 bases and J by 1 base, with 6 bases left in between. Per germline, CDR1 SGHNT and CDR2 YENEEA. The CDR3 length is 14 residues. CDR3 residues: CASSLGQNTGELFF. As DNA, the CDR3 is TGTGCCAGCAGCTTGGGACAGAACACCGGGGAGCTGTTTTTT.

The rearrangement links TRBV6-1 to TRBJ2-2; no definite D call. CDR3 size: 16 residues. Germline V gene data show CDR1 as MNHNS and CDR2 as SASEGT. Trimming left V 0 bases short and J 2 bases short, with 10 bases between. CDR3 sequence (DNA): TGTGCCAGCAGTGAAGCTTTAAGCTTAAACACCGGGGAGCTGTTTTTT. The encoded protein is CASSEALSLNTGELFF.

CDR3 bases: TGCAGCGTGGCCCACGAGACCCAGTACTTC. It specifies CSVAHETQYF. J is TRBJ2-5 and V is TRBV29-1; D call uncertain. The CDR3 has 10 residues. The germline V gene encodes CDR1 SQVTM and CDR2 ANQGSEA. V lost 6 bases and J 5 bases, leaving 7 bases between the germline ends.

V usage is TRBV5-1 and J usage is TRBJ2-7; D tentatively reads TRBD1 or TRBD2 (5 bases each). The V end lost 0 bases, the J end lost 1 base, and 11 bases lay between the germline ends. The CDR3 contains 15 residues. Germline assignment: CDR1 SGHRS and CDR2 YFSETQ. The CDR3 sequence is CASSLGPEGSYEQYF. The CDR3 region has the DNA TGCGCCAGCAGCTTGGGACCCGAGGGGTCCTACGAGCAGTACTTC.

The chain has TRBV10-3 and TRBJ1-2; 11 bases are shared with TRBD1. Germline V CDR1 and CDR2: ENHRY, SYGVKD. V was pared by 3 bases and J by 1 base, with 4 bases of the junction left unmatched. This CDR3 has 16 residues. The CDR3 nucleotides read TGTGCCATCAGTGATCTGGGACAGGGGGGTAACTATGGCTACACCTTC. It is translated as CAISDLGQGGNYGYTF.

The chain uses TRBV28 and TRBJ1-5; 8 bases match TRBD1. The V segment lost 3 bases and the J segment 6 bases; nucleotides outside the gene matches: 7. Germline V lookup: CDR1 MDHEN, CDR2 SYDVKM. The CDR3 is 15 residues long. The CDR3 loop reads CASSLRARGRQPQHF. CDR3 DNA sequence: TGTGCCAGCAGTTTGAGGGCCAGGGGGCGTCAGCCCCAGCATTTT.

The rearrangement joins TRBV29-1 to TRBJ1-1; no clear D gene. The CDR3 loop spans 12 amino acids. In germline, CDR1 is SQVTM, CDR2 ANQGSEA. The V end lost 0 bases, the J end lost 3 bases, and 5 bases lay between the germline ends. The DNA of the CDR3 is TGCAGCGTTGAAGAGCGGGACACTGAAGCTTTCTTT. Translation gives CSVEERDTEAFF. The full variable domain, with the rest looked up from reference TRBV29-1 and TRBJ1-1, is SAVISQKPSRDICQRGTSLTIQCQVDSQVTMMFWYRQQPGQSLTLIATANQGSEATYESGFVIDKFPISRPNLTFSTLTVSNMSPEDSSIYLCSVEERDTEAFFGQGTRLTVV.

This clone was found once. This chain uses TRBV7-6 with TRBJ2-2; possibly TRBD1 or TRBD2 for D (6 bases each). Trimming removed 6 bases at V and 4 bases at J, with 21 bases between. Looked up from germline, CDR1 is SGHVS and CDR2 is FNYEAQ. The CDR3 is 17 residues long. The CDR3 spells CASSLAPPGAGTGELFF. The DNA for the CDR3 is TGTGCCAGCAGTCTAGCCCCCCCGGGGGCGGGCACCGGGGAGCTGTTTTTT.

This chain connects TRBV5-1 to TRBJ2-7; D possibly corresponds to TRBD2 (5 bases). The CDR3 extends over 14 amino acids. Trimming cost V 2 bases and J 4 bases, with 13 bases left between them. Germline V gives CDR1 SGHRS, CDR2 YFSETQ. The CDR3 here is CASSLGSVLYEQYF. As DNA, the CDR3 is TGCGCCAGCAGCTTAGGGAGCGTCCTATACGAGCAGTACTTC.

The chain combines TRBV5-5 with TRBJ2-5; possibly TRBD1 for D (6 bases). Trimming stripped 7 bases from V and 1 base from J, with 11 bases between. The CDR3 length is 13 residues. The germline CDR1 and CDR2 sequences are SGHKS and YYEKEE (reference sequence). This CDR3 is CASQRGFQETQYF. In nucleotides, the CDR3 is TGTGCCAGCCAGAGGGGGTTCCAAGAGACCCAGTACTTC.

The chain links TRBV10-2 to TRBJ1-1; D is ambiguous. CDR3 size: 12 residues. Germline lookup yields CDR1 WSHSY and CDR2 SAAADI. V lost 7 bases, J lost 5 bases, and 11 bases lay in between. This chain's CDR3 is CASMEGSTEAFF. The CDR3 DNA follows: TGCGCCAGCATGGAGGGATCGACTGAAGCTTTCTTT.

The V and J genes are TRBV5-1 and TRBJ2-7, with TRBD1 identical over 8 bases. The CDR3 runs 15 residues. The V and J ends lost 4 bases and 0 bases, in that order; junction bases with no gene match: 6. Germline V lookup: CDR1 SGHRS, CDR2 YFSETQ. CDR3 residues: CASSRDRLSSYEQYF. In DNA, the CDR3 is TGCGCCAGCAGCCGGGACAGGCTGAGCTCCTACGAGCAGTACTTC.